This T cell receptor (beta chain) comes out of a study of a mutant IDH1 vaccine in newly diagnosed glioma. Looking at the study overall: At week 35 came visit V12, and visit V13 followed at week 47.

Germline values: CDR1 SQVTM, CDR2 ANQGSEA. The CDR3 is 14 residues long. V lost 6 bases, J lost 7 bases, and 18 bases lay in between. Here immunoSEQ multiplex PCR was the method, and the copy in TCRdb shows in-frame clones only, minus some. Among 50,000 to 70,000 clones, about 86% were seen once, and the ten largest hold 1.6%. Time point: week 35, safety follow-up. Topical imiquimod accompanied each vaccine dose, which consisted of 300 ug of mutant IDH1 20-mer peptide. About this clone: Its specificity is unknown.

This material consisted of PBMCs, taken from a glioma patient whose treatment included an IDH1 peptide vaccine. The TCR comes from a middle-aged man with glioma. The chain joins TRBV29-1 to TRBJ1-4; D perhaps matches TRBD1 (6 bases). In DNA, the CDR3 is TGCAGCGTCAATAACAGGGCGGCGGGTGAAAAACTGTTTTTT. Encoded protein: CSVNNRAAGEKLFF.